The clone carrying this T cell receptor (beta chain) was picked up one time. This sample stems from a study of blood T cell repertoires in COVID-19. Data came from immunoSEQ multiplex PCR; TCRdb stores just in-frame clones and leaves some out. The sample contains some 250,000 clones, approximately 90% of which appear only once. The J segment lost 6 bases and the V segment lost 10 bases, leaving 9 bases of the junction unmatched. CDR1 is LNHDA, CDR2 SQIVND, per germline (reference sequence). There are 15 residues in the CDR3. This chain links TRBV19 with TRBJ1-4; 12 nucleotides match TRBD1. This sequence was found in a man aged 30 to 39 who had recovered from COVID-19. Material for sequencing was peripheral blood. This CDR3 is CATAGTGGRYEKLFF. The CDR3, as DNA: TGTGCCACCGCCGGGACAGGGGGCAGATATGAAAAACTGTTTTTT.